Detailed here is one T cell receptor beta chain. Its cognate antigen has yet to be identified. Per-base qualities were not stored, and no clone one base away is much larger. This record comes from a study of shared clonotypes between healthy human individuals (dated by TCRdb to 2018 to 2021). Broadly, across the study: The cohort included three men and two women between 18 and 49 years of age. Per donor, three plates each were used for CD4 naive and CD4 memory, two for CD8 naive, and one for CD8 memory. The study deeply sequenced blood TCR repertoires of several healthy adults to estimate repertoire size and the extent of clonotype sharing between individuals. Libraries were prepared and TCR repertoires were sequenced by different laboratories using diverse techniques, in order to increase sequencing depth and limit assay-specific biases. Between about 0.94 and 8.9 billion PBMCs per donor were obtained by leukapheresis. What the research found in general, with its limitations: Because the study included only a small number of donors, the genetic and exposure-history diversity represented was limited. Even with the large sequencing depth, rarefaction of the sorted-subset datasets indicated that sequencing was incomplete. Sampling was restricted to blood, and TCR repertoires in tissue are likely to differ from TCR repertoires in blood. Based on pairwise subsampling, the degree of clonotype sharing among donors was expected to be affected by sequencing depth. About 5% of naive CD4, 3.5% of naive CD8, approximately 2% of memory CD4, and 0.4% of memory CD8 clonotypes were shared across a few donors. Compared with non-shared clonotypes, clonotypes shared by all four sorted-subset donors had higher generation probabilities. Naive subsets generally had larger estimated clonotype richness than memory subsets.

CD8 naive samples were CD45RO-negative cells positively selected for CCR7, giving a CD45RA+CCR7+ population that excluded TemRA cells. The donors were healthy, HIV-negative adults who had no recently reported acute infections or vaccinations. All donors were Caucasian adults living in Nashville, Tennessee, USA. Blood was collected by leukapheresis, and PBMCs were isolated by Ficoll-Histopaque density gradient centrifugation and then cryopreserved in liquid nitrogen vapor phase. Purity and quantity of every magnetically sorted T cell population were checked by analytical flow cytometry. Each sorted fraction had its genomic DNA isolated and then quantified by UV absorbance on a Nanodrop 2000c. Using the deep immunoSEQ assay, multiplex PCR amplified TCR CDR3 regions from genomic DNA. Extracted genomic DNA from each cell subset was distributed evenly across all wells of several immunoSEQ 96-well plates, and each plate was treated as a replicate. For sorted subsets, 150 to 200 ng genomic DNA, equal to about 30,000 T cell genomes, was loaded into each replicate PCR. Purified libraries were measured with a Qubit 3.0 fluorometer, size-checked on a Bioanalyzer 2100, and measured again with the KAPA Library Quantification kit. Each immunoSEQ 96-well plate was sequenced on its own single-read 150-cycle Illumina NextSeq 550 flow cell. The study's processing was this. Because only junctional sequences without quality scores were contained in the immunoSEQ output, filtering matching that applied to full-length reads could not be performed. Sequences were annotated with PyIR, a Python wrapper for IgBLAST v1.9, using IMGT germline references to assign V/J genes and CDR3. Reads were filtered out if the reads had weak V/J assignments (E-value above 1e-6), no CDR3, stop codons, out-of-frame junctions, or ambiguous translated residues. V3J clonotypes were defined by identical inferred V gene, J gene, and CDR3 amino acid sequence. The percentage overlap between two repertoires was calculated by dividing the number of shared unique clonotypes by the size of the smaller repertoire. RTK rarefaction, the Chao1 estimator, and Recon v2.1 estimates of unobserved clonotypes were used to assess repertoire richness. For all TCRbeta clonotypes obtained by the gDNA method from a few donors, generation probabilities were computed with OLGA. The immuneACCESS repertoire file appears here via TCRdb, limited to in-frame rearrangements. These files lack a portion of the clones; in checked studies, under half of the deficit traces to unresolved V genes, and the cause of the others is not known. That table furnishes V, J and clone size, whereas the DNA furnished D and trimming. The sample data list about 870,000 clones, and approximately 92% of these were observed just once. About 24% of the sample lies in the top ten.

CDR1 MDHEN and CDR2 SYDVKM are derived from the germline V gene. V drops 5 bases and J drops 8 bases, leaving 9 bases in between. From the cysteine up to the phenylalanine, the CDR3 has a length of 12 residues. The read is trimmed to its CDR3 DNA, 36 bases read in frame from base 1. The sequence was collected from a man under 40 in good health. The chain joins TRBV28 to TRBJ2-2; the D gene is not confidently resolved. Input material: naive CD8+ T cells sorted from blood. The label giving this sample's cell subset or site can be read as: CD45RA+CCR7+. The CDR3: CASSPPGGELFF. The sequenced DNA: TGTGCCAGCAGTCCTCCCGGAGGGGAGCTGTTTTTT.